This is a list of T cell receptor beta chains from one sample in a study of OX40 agonist ivuxolimab in advanced cancers. TCRdb's table, derived via immunoSEQ multiplex PCR, lists solely in-frame clones and lacks some. Of under 85,000 clones in the sample, roughly 81% were seen once. The input for sequencing was CD4+ or CD8+ T cells sorted from blood, taken in a trial of the OX40 agonist ivuxolimab. The receptor source for this set is an adult with an advanced solid tumor such as melanoma, head and neck, liver or kidney cancer. Both conserved end residues are part of each CDR3. D genes are given only for firm matches. Some rows have no size entry. The others give once, few or many, or a class for an expanded clone.

J gene: TRBJ2-1; V gene: TRBV14; D gene: TRBD2; clone size: -; CDR3 DNA: TGTGCCAGCAGCCAAGCTAGCGGGACCTACAATGAGCAGTTCTTC; CDR3 protein: CASSQASGTYNEQFF
J gene: TRBJ1-3; V gene: TRBV5-1; D gene: -; clone size: -; CDR3 DNA: TGCGCCAGCAGCTTGGGGGCCGGCAGGGGAAACACCATATATTTT; CDR3 protein: CASSLGAGRGNTIYF
J gene: TRBJ1-4; V gene: TRBV30; D gene: TRBD1; clone size: -; CDR3 DNA: TGTGCCTGGAAAGGGACAGTCGAAAAACTGTTTTTT; CDR3 protein: CAWKGTVEKLFF
J gene: TRBJ1-4; V gene: TRBV5-1; D gene: TRBD1; clone size: -; CDR3 DNA: TGCGCCAGCAGCTGGGGGACAGCAACTAATGAAAAACTGTTTTTT; CDR3 protein: CASSWGTATNEKLFF
J gene: TRBJ2-7; V gene: TRBV10-3; D gene: -; clone size: -; CDR3 DNA: TGTGCCATCAGAGAGGGTTACGAGCAGTACTTC; CDR3 protein: CAIREGYEQYF
J gene: TRBJ2-7; V gene: TRBV6-5; D gene: -; clone size: -; CDR3 DNA: TGTGCCAGCAGCAAGGCCGGGTCCTACGAGCAGTACTTC; CDR3 protein: CASSKAGSYEQYF
J gene: TRBJ2-7; V gene: TRBV11-2; D gene: -; clone size: few; CDR3 DNA: TGTGCCAGCAGCTTCCTCTACGAGCAGTACTTC; CDR3 protein: CASSFLYEQYF
J gene: TRBJ2-7; V gene: TRBV15; D gene: -; clone size: -; CDR3 DNA: TGTGCCACCAGCAGAGATATGGCAGGGGAGGGGCAGTACTTC; CDR3 protein: CATSRDMAGEGQYF
J gene: TRBJ1-2; V gene: TRBV10-1; D gene: TRBD1; clone size: -; CDR3 DNA: TGCGCCAGCAGTGAAGGGACAGGGGTTAACTATGGCTACACCTTC; CDR3 protein: CASSEGTGVNYGYTF
J gene: TRBJ2-3; V gene: TRBV2; D gene: -; clone size: -; CDR3 DNA: TGTGCCAGCAGGCCGGAGGGGGGAAGGTATTTT; CDR3 protein: CASRPEGGRYF
J gene: TRBJ1-1; V gene: TRBV27; D gene: TRBD1; clone size: -; CDR3 DNA: TGTGCCAGCAGTTCCTGGGACAGGGCGAACACTGAAGCTTTCTTT; CDR3 protein: CASSSWDRANTEAFF
J gene: TRBJ1-5; V gene: TRBV30; D gene: -; clone size: -; CDR3 DNA: TGTGCCTGGACCCTCGATAGCAATCAGCCCCAGCATTTT; CDR3 protein: CAWTLDSNQPQHF
J gene: TRBJ2-1; V gene: TRBV4-3; D gene: TRBD2; clone size: -; CDR3 DNA: TGCGCCAGCAGCCCCCGGGGCGGGGGAAACAATGAGCAGTTCTTC; CDR3 protein: CASSPRGGGNNEQFF
J gene: TRBJ2-5; V gene: TRBV19; D gene: -; clone size: -; CDR3 DNA: TGTGCCAGTAGCATCATGGCGGGGTGGCAAGAGACCCAGTACTTC; CDR3 protein: CASSIMAGWQETQYF
J gene: TRBJ2-7; V gene: TRBV7-9; D gene: -; clone size: -; CDR3 DNA: TGTGCCAGCAGCTTAGAAGACAGGAAGGTATTTCTCTACGAGCAGTACTTC; CDR3 protein: CASSLEDRKVFLYEQYF
J gene: TRBJ1-1; V gene: TRBV29-1; D gene: TRBD1; clone size: -; CDR3 DNA: TGCAGCGTTCTGGACAGGGAAAGGCCTCCGAACACTGAAGCTTTCTTT; CDR3 protein: CSVLDRERPPNTEAFF
J gene: TRBJ2-3; V gene: TRBV7-6; D gene: TRBD2; clone size: -; CDR3 DNA: TGTGCCAGCAGCTGGTATGGAGGCGCGGGGGGACTCACAGATACGCAGTATTTT; CDR3 protein: CASSWYGGAGGLTDTQYF
J gene: TRBJ2-4; V gene: TRBV4-2; D gene: -; clone size: -; CDR3 DNA: TGTGCCAGCAGCCAAGATCTCATCACTCAGTACTTC; CDR3 protein: CASSQDLITQYF
J gene: TRBJ2-1; V gene: TRBV7-2; D gene: -; clone size: few; CDR3 DNA: TGTGCCAGCAGCTTAGCCCAGAACAATGAGCAGTTCTTC; CDR3 protein: CASSLAQNNEQFF
J gene: TRBJ2-1; V gene: TRBV5-1; D gene: -; clone size: -; CDR3 DNA: TGCGCCAGCAGCCTTCGGTCTCCACGGCCCGATGAGCAGTTCTTC; CDR3 protein: CASSLRSPRPDEQFF
J gene: TRBJ2-7; V gene: TRBV6-5; D gene: -; clone size: -; CDR3 DNA: TGTGCCAGCGCTCCGGGACGGTTCTACGAGCAGTACTTC; CDR3 protein: CASAPGRFYEQYF
J gene: TRBJ2-7; V gene: TRBV5-8; D gene: TRBD2; clone size: -; CDR3 DNA: TGTGCCAGCAGCTCCCGACTAGCGGAGCAGTACTTC; CDR3 protein: CASSSRLAEQYF
J gene: TRBJ2-1; V gene: TRBV7-2; D gene: -; clone size: -; CDR3 DNA: TGTGCCAGCAGCTTCTTCTACAATGAGCAGTTCTTC; CDR3 protein: CASSFFYNEQFF
J gene: TRBJ2-2; V gene: TRBV19; D gene: -; clone size: -; CDR3 DNA: TGTGCCAGTAGTACCCAGACCGGGGAGCTGTTTTTT; CDR3 protein: CASSTQTGELFF
J gene: TRBJ1-1; V gene: TRBV27; D gene: TRBD1; clone size: -; CDR3 DNA: TGTGCCAGCAGTTTAGGACAGGGGTTGAACACTGAAGCTTTCTTT; CDR3 protein: CASSLGQGLNTEAFF
J gene: TRBJ2-6; V gene: TRBV18; D gene: -; clone size: -; CDR3 DNA: TGTGCCAGCTCACCCTCAGGCGGGACTGTCCTCTCTGGGGCCAACGTCCTGACTTTC; CDR3 protein: CASSPSGGTVLSGANVLTF
J gene: TRBJ1-2; V gene: TRBV15; D gene: TRBD1; clone size: -; CDR3 DNA: TGTGCCACCAGCCGCGACAGGGATGGCTACACCTTC; CDR3 protein: CATSRDRDGYTF
J gene: TRBJ2-5; V gene: TRBV5-1; D gene: TRBD1; clone size: -; CDR3 DNA: TGCGCCAGCAGCACGGGACAGGCGGGGGAGACCCAGTACTTC; CDR3 protein: CASSTGQAGETQYF
J gene: TRBJ2-2; V gene: TRBV7-7; D gene: -; clone size: -; CDR3 DNA: TGTGCTAGCAGCTTAGACCCGAATCCGAACACCGGGGAGCTGTTTTTT; CDR3 protein: CASSLDPNPNTGELFF
J gene: TRBJ2-3; V gene: TRBV6-1; D gene: -; clone size: -; CDR3 DNA: TGTGCCAGCAATGCACCCGGGACAGATACGCAGTATTTT; CDR3 protein: CASNAPGTDTQYF
J gene: TRBJ2-6; V gene: TRBV10-3; D gene: TRBD1; clone size: -; CDR3 DNA: TGTGCCATCAGTAAGGGGACAGGTTCCTCTGGGGCCAACGTCCTGACTTTC; CDR3 protein: CAISKGTGSSGANVLTF
J gene: TRBJ2-7; V gene: TRBV19; D gene: -; clone size: -; CDR3 DNA: TGTGCCAGTAAACGGACAGTGAACTCCTACGAGCAGTACTTC; CDR3 protein: CASKRTVNSYEQYF
J gene: TRBJ1-1; V gene: TRBV5-8; D gene: TRBD1; clone size: -; CDR3 DNA: TGTGCCAGCAGGGACAGGGGGCCAGTGTCAGCTTTCTTT; CDR3 protein: CASRDRGPVSAFF
J gene: TRBJ1-3; V gene: TRBV4-2; D gene: -; clone size: -; CDR3 DNA: TGTGCCAGCAGCCAATATGAAGGAGCAAACACCATATATTTT; CDR3 protein: CASSQYEGANTIYF
J gene: TRBJ2-3; V gene: TRBV30; D gene: -; clone size: -; CDR3 DNA: TGTGCCTGGAGTCCCGGGACAGATACGCAGTATTTT; CDR3 protein: CAWSPGTDTQYF
J gene: TRBJ1-2; V gene: TRBV6-5; D gene: -; clone size: -; CDR3 DNA: TGTGCCAGCAGTTACTCGATGACGGGGGCCTATGGCTACACCTTC; CDR3 protein: CASSYSMTGAYGYTF
J gene: TRBJ1-1; V gene: TRBV29-1; D gene: TRBD1; clone size: -; CDR3 DNA: TGCAGCGTCACCAGGGGGGGAAGCCCCACTGAAGCTTTCTTT; CDR3 protein: CSVTRGGSPTEAFF